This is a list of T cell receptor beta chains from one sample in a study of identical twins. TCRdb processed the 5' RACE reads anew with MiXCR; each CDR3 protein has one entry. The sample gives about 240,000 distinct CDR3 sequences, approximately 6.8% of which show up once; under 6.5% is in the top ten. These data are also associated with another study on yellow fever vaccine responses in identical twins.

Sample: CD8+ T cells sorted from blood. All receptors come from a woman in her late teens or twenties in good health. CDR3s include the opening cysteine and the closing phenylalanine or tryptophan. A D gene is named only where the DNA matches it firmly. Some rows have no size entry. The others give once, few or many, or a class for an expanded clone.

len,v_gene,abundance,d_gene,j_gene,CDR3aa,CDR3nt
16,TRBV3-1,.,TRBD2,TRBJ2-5,CASSRPLAGDQETQYF,TGTGCCAGCAGTCGACCACTAGCGGGCGACCAAGAGACCCAGTACTTC
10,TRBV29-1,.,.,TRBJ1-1,CSVTVGEAFF,TGCAGCGTGACAGTGGGTGAAGCTTTCTTT
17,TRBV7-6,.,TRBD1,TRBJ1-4,CASSFEPPRTGSGKLFF,TGTGCCAGCAGCTTCGAGCCTCCGAGGACAGGGTCCGGAAAACTGTTTTTT
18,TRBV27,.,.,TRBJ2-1,CATAGAGERRTKNNEQFF,TGTGCCACCGCAGGGGCAGGGGAAAGGAGGACCAAGAACAATGAGCAGTTCTTC
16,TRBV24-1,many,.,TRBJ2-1,CATSLRDSSSYNEQFF,TGTGCCACCAGTCTACGGGATTCCAGCTCCTACAATGAGCAGTTCTTC
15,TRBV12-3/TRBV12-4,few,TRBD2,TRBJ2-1,CASSLSGGGLDEQFF,TGTGCCAGCAGTCTCAGCGGGGGGGGTCTCGATGAGCAGTTCTTC
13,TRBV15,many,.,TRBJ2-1,CATSRGYPDEQFF,TGTGCCACCAGCAGAGGATATCCCGATGAGCAGTTCTTC
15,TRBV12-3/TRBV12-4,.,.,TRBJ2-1,CASGWGAGGYNEQFF,TGTGCCAGCGGCTGGGGGGCTGGCGGTTACAATGAGCAGTTCTTC
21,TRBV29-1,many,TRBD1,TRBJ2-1,CSVDPRPGQGKRGPSYNEQFF,TGCAGCGTTGACCCCCGACCGGGACAGGGGAAGCGGGGCCCCTCCTACAATGAGCAGTTCTTC
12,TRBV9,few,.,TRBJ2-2,CASSVETGELFF,TGTGCCAGCAGCGTAGAGACCGGGGAGCTGTTTTTT
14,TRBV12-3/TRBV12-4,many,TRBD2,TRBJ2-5,CASSTTSERETQYF,TGTGCCAGCAGCACGACTAGCGAGAGGGAGACCCAGTACTTC
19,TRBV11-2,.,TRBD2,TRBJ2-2,CASSLGLAGDPSNTGELFF,TGTGCCAGCAGCTTAGGACTAGCGGGAGACCCCTCGAACACCGGGGAGCTGTTTTTT
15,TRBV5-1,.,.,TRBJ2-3,CASSHTGARVDTQYF,TGCGCCAGCAGCCACACAGGCGCGAGGGTGGATACGCAGTATTTT
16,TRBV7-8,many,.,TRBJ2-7,CASSPRAYSLASEQYF,TGTGCCAGCAGCCCTCGGGCATATAGTCTAGCTAGTGAGCAGTACTTC
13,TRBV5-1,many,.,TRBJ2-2,CASSQNTAGELFF,TGCGCCAGCAGCCAAAACACAGCCGGGGAGCTGTTTTTT
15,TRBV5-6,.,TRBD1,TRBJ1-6,CASSLTDREGSPLHF,TGTGCCAGCAGCTTGACAGACAGGGAGGGATCACCCCTCCACTTT
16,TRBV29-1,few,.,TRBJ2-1,CSVAGTSRSAYNEQFF,TGCAGCGTGGCCGGGACTTCCCGGAGCGCCTACAATGAGCAGTTCTTC
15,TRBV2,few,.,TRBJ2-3,CATTLPEEDTDTQYF,TGTGCCACCACCCTTCCGGAGGAGGACACAGATACGCAGTATTTT
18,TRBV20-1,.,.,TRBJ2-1,CSARDFGLSGTTYNEQFF,TGCAGTGCTAGAGATTTTGGCCTGAGCGGAACCACCTACAATGAGCAGTTCTTC
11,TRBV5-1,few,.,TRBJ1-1,CASSLNREAFF,TGCGCCAGCAGCTTGAACAGGGAAGCTTTCTTT
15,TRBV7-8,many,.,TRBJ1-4,CASNPGGKDNEKLFF,TGTGCCAGCAACCCTGGGGGGAAAGATAATGAAAAACTGTTTTTT
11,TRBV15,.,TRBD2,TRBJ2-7,CATLAGSEQYF,TGTGCCACCCTAGCGGGATCCGAGCAGTACTTC